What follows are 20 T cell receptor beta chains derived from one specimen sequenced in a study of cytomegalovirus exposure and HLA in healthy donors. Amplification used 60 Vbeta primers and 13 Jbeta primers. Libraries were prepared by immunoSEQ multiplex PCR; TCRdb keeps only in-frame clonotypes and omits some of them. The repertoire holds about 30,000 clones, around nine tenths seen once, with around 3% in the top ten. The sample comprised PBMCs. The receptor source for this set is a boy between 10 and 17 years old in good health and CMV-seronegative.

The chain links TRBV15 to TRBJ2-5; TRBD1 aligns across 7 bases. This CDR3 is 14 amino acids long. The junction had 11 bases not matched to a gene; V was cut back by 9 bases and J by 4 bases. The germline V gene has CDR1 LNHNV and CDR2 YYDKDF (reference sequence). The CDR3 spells CATLGTEFGETQYF. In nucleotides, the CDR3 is TGTGCCACACTCGGGACAGAATTTGGAGAGACCCAGTACTTC. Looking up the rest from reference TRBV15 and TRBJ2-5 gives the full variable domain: DAMVIQNPRYQVTQFGKPVTLSCSQTLNHNVMYWYQQKSSQAPKLLFHYYDKDFNNEADTPDNFQSRRPNTSFCFLDIRSPGLGDTAMYLCATLGTEFGETQYFGPGTRLLVL.

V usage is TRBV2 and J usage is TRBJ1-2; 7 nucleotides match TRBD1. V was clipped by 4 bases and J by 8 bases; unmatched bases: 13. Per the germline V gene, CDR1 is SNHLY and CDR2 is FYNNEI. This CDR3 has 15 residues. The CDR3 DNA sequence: TGTGCCAGCAGTGCTACAGGGGCAGGTTATAGCGGCTACACCTTC. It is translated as CASSATGAGYSGYTF. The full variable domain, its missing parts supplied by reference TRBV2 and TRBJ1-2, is EPEVTQTPSHQVTQMGQEVILRCVPISNHLYFYWYRQILGQKVEFLVSFYNNEISEKSEIFDDQFSVERPDGSNFTLKIRSTKLEDSAMYFCASSATGAGYSGYTFGSGTRLTVV.

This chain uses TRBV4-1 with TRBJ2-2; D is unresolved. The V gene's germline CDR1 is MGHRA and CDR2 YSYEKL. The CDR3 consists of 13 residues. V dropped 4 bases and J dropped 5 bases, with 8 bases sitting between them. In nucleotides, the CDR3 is TGCGCCAGCAGCCGACTCATAACCGGGGAGCTGTTTTTT. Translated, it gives CASSRLITGELFF.

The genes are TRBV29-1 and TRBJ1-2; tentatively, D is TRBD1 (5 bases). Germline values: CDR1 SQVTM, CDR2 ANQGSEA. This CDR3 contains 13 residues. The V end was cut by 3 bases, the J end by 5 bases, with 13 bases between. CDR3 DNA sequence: TGCAGCGTTGACGGAGGAGGGGATTATGGCTACACCTTC. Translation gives CSVDGGGDYGYTF.

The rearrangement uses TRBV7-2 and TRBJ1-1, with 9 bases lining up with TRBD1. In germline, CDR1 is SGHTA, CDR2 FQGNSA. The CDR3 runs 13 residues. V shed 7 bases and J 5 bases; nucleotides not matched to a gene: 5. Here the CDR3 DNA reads TGTGCCAGCAACCCGACAGGGGGGACTGAAGCTTTCTTT. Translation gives CASNPTGGTEAFF.

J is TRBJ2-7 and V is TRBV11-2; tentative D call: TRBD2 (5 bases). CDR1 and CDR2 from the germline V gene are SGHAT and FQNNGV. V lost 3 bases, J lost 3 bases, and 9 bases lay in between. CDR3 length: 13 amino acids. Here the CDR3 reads CASSFGSGYEQYF. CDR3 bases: TGTGCCAGCAGCTTTGGGAGCGGCTACGAGCAGTACTTC. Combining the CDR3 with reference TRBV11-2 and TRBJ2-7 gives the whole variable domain EAGVAQSPRYKIIEKRQSVAFWCNPISGHATLYWYQQILGQGPKLLIQFQNNGVVDDSQLPKDRFSAERLKGVDSTLKIQPAKLEDSAVYLCASSFGSGYEQYFGPGTRLTVT.

CDR3: CASSAGQGGYEQYF. CDR3 nucleotides: TGTGCCAGCAGCGCGGGACAGGGGGGATACGAGCAGTACTTC. The chain combines TRBV4-2 with TRBJ2-7; TRBD1 agrees at 11 bases. Germline assignment: CDR1 LGHNA and CDR2 YNFKEQ. The V and J ends lost 5 bases and 4 bases, in that order; junction bases with no gene match: 4. The CDR3 runs to 14 residues.

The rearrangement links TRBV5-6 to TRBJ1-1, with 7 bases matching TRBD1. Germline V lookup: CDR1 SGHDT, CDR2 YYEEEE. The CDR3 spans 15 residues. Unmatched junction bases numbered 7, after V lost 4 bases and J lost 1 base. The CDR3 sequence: CASSPRRTGNTEAFF. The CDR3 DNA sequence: TGTGCCAGCAGCCCGCGTAGGACAGGGAACACTGAAGCTTTCTTT.

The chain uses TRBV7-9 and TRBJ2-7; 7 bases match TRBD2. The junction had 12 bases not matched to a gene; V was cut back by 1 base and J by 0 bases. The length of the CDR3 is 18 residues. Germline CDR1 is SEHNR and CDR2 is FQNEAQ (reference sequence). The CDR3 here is CASSLGVPERGPSYEQYF. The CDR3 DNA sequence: TGTGCCAGCAGCTTAGGAGTGCCGGAGCGGGGACCCTCCTACGAGCAGTACTTC.

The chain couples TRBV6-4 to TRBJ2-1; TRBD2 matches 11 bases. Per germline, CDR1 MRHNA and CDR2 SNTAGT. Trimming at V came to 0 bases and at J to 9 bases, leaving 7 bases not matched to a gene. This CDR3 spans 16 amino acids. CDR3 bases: TGTGCCAGCAGTGACTCGGTAGCGGGGGGGCAGAGTGAGCAGTTCTTC. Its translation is CASSDSVAGGQSEQFF.

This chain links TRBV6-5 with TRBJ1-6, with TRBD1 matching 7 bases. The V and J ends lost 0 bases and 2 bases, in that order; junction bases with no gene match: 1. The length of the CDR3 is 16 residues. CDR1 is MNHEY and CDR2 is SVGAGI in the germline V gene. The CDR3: CASSYSGTAYNSPLHF. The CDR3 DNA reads TGTGCCAGCAGTTACTCTGGGACAGCCTATAATTCACCCCTCCACTTT.

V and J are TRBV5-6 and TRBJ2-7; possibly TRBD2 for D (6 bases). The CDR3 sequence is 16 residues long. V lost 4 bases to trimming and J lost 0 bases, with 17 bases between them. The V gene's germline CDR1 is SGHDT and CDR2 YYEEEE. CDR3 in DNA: TGTGCCAGCAGCCAGGGACTCCGGTTGGGCTCCTACGAGCAGTACTTC. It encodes CASSQGLRLGSYEQYF.

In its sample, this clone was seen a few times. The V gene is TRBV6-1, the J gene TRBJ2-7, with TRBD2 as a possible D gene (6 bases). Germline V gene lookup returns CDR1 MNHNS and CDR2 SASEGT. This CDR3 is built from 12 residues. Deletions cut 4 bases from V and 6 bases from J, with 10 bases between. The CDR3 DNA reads TGTGCCAGCAGTGGGGCGGGGTTCGAGCAGTACTTC. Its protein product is CASSGAGFEQYF.

Written as DNA, the CDR3 is TGTGCCAGCAGCTTAGGACAAGGGACAGGGTCTGAAGAGACCCAGTACTTC. Amino acids: CASSLGQGTGSEETQYF. The chain carries TRBV11-3 and TRBJ2-5; 9 bases map to TRBD1. The germline gives CDR1 SGHNT, CDR2 YENEEA. The V segment lost 1 base and the J segment 3 bases; nucleotides outside the gene matches: 9. The CDR3 runs 17 residues.

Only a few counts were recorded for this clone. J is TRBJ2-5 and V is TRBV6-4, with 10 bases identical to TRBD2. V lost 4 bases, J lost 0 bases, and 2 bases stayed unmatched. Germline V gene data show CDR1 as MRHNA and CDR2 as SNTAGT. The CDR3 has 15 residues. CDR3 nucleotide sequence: TGTGCCAGCAGTGCTAGCGGGGGACACCAAGAGACCCAGTACTTC. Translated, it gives CASSASGGHQETQYF.

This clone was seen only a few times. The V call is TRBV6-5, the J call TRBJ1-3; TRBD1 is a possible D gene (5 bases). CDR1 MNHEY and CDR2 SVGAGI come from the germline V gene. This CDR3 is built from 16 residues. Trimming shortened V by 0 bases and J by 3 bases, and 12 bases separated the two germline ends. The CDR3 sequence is CASSYSRGNVGNTIYF. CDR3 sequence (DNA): TGTGCCAGCAGTTACTCTCGGGGGAATGTTGGAAACACCATATATTTT.

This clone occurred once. The CDR3: CASSGSGLATGELFF. The CDR3 nucleotides read TGTGCCAGCAGTGGGTCGGGACTAGCGACCGGGGAGCTGTTTTTT. The chain carries TRBV2 and TRBJ2-2, with 10 bases identical to TRBD2. The V segment lost 4 bases and the J segment 5 bases; nucleotides outside the gene matches: 4. The CDR3 sequence is 15 residues long. CDR1 is SNHLY and CDR2 is FYNNEI in the germline V gene.

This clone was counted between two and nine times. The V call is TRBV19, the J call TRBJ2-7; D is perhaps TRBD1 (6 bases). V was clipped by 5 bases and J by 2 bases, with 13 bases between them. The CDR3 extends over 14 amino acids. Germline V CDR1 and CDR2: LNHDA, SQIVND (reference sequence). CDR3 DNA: TGTGCCAGTAGTCCAGCCAAGGGGGCCTACGAGCAGTACTTC. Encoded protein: CASSPAKGAYEQYF.

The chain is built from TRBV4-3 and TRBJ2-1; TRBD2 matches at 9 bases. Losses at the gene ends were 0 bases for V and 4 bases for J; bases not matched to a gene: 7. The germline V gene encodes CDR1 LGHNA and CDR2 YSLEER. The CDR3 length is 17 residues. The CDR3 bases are TGCGCCAGCAGCCAAGATGGCCTAGCGGGGACGTACAATGAGCAGTTCTTC. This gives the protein CASSQDGLAGTYNEQFF.

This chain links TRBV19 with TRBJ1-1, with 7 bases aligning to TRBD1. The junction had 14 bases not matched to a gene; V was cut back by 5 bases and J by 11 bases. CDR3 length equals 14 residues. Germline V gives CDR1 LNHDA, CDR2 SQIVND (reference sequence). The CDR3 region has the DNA TGTGCCAGTAGTGCGGGACAGAATATCCTCCGGGCTTTCTTT. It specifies CASSAGQNILRAFF.